The clone carrying this TCR beta chain is a singleton in its sample. Its antigen is not known. CDR3 length equals 17 residues. After removal of 0 bases from V and 5 bases from J, the junction contained 4 bases not matched to a gene. In germline, CDR1 is LGHDT, CDR2 YNNKEL (reference sequence). Each CDR3 protein gets one entry after TCRdb re-called the reads with MiXCR. This table has over 250,000 distinct CDR3 sequences, roughly a fifth appearing once. This sample is part of a study of T cell repertoires in cytomegalovirus infection. The overall study: CMV epitopes in the study were HLA-C-restricted (recently identified) and HLA-B-restricted (well studied). It was the public TCR beta signatures that indicated both CMV infection and matching HLA type.

The study, taken as a whole, reports: Dominant in the ex vivo response were TCR beta clonotypes restricted by HLA-C and specific for CMV. Cumulative public TCR beta family frequency identified carriers of CMV plus the relevant HLA.

The source was cultured PBMCs, collected from culture after CMV antigen stimulation. The chain links TRBV3-1 to TRBJ2-1, with TRBD2 matching 13 bases. This TCR was recovered from a human donor in good health (CMV status not recorded). Some clones in this sample may be carry-over from other donors' samples. The CDR3 bases are TGTGCCAGCAGCCAAGAGGGGACTAGCGGGATCCACAATGAGCAGTTCTTC. It codes for CASSQEGTSGIHNEQFF.